According to its frequency, the clone carrying this T cell receptor beta chain is medium-sized. Germline V gives CDR1 SGHAT, CDR2 FQNNGV. CDR3 length equals 12 residues. The sample comes from a study of CXCR3-negative and CXCR3-positive naive CD8 T cells. 5' RACE that incorporated UMI labels was used to prepare the TRB cDNA libraries. TCRdb re-called the 5' RACE reads; every CDR3 protein appears as one record, without DNA. The sample table includes 6,500 to 9,500 distinct CDR3 sequences. The source material was naive CXCR3- CD8+ T cells from blood. Subset given: CD45RO-CCR7+CD27+CD95- naive CD8+ T cells lacking CXCR3 (TNR3-). The gene calls are TRBV11-2 and TRBJ1-1; TCRdb names TRBD1, which stays unverified in the absence of DNA. This clonotype was obtained from a human donor in good health. Some clones in this sample may be carry-over from other donors' samples. CDR3 residues: CASRRGDTEAFF.